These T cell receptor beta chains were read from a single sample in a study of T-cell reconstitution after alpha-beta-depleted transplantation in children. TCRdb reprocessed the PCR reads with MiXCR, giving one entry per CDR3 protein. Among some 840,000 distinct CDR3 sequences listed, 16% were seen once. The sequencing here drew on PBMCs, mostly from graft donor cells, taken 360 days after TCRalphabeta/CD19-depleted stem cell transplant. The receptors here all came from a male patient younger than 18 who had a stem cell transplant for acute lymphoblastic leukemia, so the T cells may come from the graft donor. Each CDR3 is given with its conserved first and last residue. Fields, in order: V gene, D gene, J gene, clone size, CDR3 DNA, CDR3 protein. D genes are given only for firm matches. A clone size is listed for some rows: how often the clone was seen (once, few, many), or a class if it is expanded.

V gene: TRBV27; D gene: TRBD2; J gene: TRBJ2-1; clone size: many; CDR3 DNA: TGTGCCAGCAGTTTATCCCGGGGGAGGGAGTACAATGAGCAGTTCTTC; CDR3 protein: CASSLSRGREYNEQFF
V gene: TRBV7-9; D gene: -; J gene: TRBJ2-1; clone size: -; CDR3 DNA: TGTGCCAGCAGCTGGCCAATAAGCAGGGAGCAGTTCTTC; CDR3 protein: CASSWPISREQFF
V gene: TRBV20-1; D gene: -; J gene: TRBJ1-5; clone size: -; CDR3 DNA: TGCAGTGCTAGAAACGATCAGCCCCAGCATTTT; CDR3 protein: CSARNDQPQHF
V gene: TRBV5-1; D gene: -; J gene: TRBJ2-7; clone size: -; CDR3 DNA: TGCGCCAGCAGCTTGGATCTGCGTCTGAGCTCCTACGAGCAGTACTTC; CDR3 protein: CASSLDLRLSSYEQYF
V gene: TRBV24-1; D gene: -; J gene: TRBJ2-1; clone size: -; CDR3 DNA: TGTGCCACCAGTGACCTCCCGCTTGGAACGGCCTACAATGAGCAGTTCTTC; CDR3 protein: CATSDLPLGTAYNEQFF
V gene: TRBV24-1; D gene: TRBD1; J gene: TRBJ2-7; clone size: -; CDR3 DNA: TGTGCCACCAGTGATTGGACAGGGAGGCACTACGAGCAGTACTTC; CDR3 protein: CATSDWTGRHYEQYF
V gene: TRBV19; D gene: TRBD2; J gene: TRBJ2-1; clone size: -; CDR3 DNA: TGTGCCAGTAGTCCGTTCGGTAGCGGGAGGGGCGAGCAGTTCTTC; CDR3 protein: CASSPFGSGRGEQFF
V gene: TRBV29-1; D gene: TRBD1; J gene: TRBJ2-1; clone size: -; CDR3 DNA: TGCAGCGCCCAGGGACAGGGGAGTTACAATGAGCAGTTCTTC; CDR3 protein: CSAQGQGSYNEQFF
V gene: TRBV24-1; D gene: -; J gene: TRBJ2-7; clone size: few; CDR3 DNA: TGTGCCACCATTTCGACACTACCCTACGAGCAGTACTTC; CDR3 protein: CATISTLPYEQYF
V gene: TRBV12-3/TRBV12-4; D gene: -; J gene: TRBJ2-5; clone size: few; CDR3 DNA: TGTGCCAGCAGTTTCGGGCGGACGCGCGAGACCCAGTACTTC; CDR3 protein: CASSFGRTRETQYF
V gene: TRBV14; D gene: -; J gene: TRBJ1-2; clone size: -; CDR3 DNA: TGTGCCAGCAGCCAAGATGGGATTTTAATTAACTATGGCTACACCTTC; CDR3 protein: CASSQDGILINYGYTF
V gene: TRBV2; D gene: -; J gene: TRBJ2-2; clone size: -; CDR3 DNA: TGTGCCAGCAGTACCTTGGACAGTCAGACCGGGGAGCTGTTTTTT; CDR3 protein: CASSTLDSQTGELFF
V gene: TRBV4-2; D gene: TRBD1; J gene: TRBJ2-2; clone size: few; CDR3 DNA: TGTGCCAGCAGCCATTGGGGACAGGGTGACGGGGAGCTGTTTTTT; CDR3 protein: CASSHWGQGDGELFF
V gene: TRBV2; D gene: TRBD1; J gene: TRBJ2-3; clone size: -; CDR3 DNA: TGTGCCAGCAGTTTAGTAGGACAGGCCCTTGCAGATACGCAGTATTTT; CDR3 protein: CASSLVGQALADTQYF
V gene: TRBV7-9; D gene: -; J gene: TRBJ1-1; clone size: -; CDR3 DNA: TGTGCCAGCAGCTCCGTTGAAGGCACCCCGAACACTGAAGCTTTCTTT; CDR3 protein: CASSSVEGTPNTEAFF
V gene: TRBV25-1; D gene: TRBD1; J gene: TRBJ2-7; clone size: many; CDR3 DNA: TGTGCCAGCAGTGGGACAGGACGCTACGAGCAGTACTTC; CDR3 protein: CASSGTGRYEQYF
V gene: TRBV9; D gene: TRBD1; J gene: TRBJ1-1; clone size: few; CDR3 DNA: TGTGCCAGCAGCGTAGGACAGGGGTATACTGAAGCTTTCTTT; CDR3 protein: CASSVGQGYTEAFF
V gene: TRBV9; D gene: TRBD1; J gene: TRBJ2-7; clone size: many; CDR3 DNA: TGTGCCAGCAGCGACGGGACAGGGGGTTACGGCGAGCAGTACTTC; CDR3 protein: CASSDGTGGYGEQYF
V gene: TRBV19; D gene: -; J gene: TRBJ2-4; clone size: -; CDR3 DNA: TGTGCCAGTAGTAAACCTAGCAATCTCAAAAACATTCAGTACTTC; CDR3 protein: CASSKPSNLKNIQYF
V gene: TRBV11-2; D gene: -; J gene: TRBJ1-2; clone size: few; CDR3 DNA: TGTGCCAGCAGCTTAGATCCAGTTGGTCGGGCAGCAAACTATGGCTACACCTTC; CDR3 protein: CASSLDPVGRAANYGYTF
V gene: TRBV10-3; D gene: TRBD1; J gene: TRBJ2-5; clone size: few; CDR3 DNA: TGTGCCATCAGTGAAGGGGACAGGGAGCGAGAGACCCAGTACTTC; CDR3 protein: CAISEGDRERETQYF
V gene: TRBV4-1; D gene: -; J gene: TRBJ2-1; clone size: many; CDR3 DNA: TGCGCCAGCAGCCAAGAATCGGGGGTCAATGAGCAGTTCTTC; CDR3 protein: CASSQESGVNEQFF
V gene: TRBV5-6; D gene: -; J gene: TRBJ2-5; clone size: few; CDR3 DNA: TGTGCCAGCAGGGTGAGGGGGACCGGGCGTGAGACCCAGTACTTC; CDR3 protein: CASRVRGTGRETQYF
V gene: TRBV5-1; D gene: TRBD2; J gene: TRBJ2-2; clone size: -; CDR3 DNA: TGCGCCACCACTAGCGGATCCAACACCGGGGAGCTGTTTTTT; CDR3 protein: CATTSGSNTGELFF
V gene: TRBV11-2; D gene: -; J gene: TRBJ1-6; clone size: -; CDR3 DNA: TGTGCCAGCAGCTTAGATGGCAGGACGGATTCACCCCTCCACTTT; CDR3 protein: CASSLDGRTDSPLHF
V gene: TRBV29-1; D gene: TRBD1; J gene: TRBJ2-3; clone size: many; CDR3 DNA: TGCAGCGGAACCAATACAGGGGTTGGCACAGATACGCAGTATTTT; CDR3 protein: CSGTNTGVGTDTQYF
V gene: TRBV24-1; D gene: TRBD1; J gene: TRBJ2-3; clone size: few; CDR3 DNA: TGTGCCACCAGTGACACCGGGACAGGGGATCTGTATACGCAGTATTTT; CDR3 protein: CATSDTGTGDLYTQYF
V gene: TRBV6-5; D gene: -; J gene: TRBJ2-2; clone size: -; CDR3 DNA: TGTGCCAGCAGTTATCGGGCTAGCAAAGGAGGGGAGCTGTTTTTT; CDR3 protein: CASSYRASKGGELFF
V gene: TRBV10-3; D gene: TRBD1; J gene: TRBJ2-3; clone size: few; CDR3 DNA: TGTGCCACAGGGGGAGAAAGCACAGATACGCAGTATTTT; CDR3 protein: CATGGESTDTQYF
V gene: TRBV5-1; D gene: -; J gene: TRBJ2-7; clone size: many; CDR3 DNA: TGCGCCAGCAGATTCCAGCCACGCTCCTACGAGCAGTACTTC; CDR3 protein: CASRFQPRSYEQYF
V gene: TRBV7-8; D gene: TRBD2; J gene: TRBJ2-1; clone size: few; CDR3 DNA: TGTGCCAGCAGCCGGACTAGCGGGTCGAATGAGCAGTTCTTC; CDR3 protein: CASSRTSGSNEQFF
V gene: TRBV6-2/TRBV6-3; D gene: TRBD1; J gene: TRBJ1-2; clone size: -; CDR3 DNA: TGTGCCAGCAGTCTCCCGGGACAGCCGGACACCTATGGCTACACCTTC; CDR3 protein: CASSLPGQPDTYGYTF
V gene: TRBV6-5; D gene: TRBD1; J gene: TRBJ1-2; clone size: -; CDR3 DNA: TGTGCCAGCAGTTATAATGGGGCAGGGGGCAACTATGGCTACACCTTC; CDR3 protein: CASSYNGAGGNYGYTF
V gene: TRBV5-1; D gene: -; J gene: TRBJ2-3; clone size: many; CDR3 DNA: TGCGCCAGCCAACAGGGAACTAGCCGCTCTCATACGCAGTATTTT; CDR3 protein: CASQQGTSRSHTQYF
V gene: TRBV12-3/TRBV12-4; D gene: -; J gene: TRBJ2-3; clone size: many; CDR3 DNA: TGTGCCAGCAGCCGGGACTTCACAGATACGCAGTATTTT; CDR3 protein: CASSRDFTDTQYF
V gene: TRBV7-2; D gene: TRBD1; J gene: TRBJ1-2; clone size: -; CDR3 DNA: TGTGCCAGCAGCCTCCGGTCGACAGGGAAGAATGGCTACACCTTC; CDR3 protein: CASSLRSTGKNGYTF
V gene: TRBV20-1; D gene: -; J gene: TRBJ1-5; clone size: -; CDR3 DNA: TGCAGTGCTAGAGATCACGGGGAAAGGGGCAATCAGCCCCAGCATTTT; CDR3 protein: CSARDHGERGNQPQHF
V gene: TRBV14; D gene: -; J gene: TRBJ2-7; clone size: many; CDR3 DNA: TGTGCCAGCAGCCAAGATGGGGCCGAGCAGTACTTC; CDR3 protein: CASSQDGAEQYF
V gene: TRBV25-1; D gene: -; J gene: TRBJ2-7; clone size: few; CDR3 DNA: TGTGCCAGCAGTGAATCCGATTACGAGCAGTACTTC; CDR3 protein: CASSESDYEQYF
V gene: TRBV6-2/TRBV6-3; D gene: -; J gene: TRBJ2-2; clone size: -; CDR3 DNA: TGTGCCAGCAGTTCCCGGGACCCGCGAACCCCCGGGGAGCTGTTTTTT; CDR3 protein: CASSSRDPRTPGELFF
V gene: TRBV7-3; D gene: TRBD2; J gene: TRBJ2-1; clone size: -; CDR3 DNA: TGTGCCAGCAGCTATACCGGGACTAGGGTGGATGAGCAGTTCTTC; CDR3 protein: CASSYTGTRVDEQFF
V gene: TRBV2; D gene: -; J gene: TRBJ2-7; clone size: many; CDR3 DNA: TGTGCCAGCAGTGATGGCTACGAGCAGTACTTC; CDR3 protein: CASSDGYEQYF
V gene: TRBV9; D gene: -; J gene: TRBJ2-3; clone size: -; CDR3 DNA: TGTGCCAGCAGCGTAGAAGGGATTAGAATAGATACGCAGTATTTT; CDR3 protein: CASSVEGIRIDTQYF